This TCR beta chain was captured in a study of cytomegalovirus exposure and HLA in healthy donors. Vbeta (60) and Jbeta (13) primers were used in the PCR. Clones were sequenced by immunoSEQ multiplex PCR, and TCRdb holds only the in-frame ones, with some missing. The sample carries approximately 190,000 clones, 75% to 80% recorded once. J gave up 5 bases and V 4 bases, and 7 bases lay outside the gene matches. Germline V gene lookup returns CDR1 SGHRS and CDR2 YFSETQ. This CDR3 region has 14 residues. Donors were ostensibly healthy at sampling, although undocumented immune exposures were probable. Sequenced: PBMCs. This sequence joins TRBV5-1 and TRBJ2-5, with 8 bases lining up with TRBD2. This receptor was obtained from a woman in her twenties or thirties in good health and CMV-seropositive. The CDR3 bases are TGCGCCAGCAGCCTTGACACGGGGGGGGAGACCCAGTACTTC. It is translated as CASSLDTGGETQYF.